The 8 T cell receptor beta chains presented below share a single source sample, sequenced in a study of graft-versus-host responses after intestinal transplantation. Produced via immunoSEQ multiplex PCR; TCRdb's table is partial and in-frame only. This sample has 20,000 to 25,000 clones; roughly 92% occur once, and the top ten carry about 45%. Sample: PBMCs, taken around 37 weeks after intestinal transplant. Every receptor here comes from a human patient who received an intestinal transplant, so some T cells may come from the graft donor.

The gene calls are TRBV27 and TRBJ1-2, with 7 nucleotides matching TRBD1. This CDR3 region has 14 residues. Germline CDR1 reads MNHEY; CDR2 reads SMNVEV (reference sequence). The J segment lost 4 bases and the V segment lost 2 bases, leaving 4 bases of the junction unmatched. CDR3 DNA sequence: TGTGCCAGCAGTTTACACCGGACAGGCTATGGCTACACCTTC. Protein: CASSLHRTGYGYTF.

This clone was seen only once. V usage is TRBV6-1 and J usage is TRBJ1-2; D remains ambiguous. CDR3 length: 13 amino acids. V gave up 2 bases and J gave up 6 bases, with 10 bases separating them. The V gene's germline CDR1 is MNHNS and CDR2 SASEGT. The CDR3: CASSERPIDGYTF. CDR3 coding DNA: TGTGCCAGCAGTGAACGCCCTATAGATGGCTACACCTTC.

This clone was seen more than once but under ten times. The CDR3 loop is CASSLESLSGNQPQHF. In DNA form, the CDR3 reads TGTGCCAGCAGCTTGGAGAGCCTATCGGGCAATCAGCCCCAGCATTTT. The V and J genes are TRBV5-6 and TRBJ1-5; D remains ambiguous. V shed 0 bases and J shed 2 bases, with 12 bases lying between them. Germline CDR1 and CDR2: SGHDT and YYEEEE. CDR3 size: 16 residues.

CDR3 sequence reads: CASSLDRGTDTQYF. The CDR3 DNA reads TGTGCCAGCAGCTTGGACAGGGGCACAGATACGCAGTATTTT. The chain is built from TRBV5-8 and TRBJ2-3, with a weak D call TRBD1 (6 bases). The CDR3 spans 14 residues. V gave up 0 bases and J gave up 1 base, with 6 bases separating them. CDR1 and CDR2 from the germline V gene are SGHTS and YDEGEE. The full variable domain, rest sourced from reference TRBV5-8 and TRBJ2-3, is EAGVTQSPTHLIKTRGQQATLRCSPISGHTSVYWYQQALGLGLQFLLWYDEGEERNRGNFPPRFSGRQFPNYSSELNVNALELEDSALYLCASSLDRGTDTQYFGPGTRLTVL.

This clone was observed a handful of times. This chain uses TRBV4-2 with TRBJ2-2, with 10 bases lining up with TRBD2. Per germline, CDR1 LGHNA and CDR2 YNFKEQ. The junction had 3 bases not matched to a gene; V was cut back by 1 base and J by 4 bases. CDR3 length: 16 amino acids. CDR3 residues: CASSQVTSGLTGELFF. The CDR3 nucleotides are TGTGCCAGCAGCCAAGTGACTAGCGGGCTCACCGGGGAGCTGTTTTTT.

The chain couples TRBV11-2 to TRBJ2-1; D may be TRBD2 (6 bases). Germline V CDR1 and CDR2: SGHAT, FQNNGV. This CDR3 region has 16 residues. V gave up 1 base and J gave up 10 bases, with 20 bases separating them. Here the CDR3 DNA reads TGTGCCAGCAGCTTAGGAGGGACGGGGAGGTTGGGAGAGCAGTTCTTC. Translation gives CASSLGGTGRLGEQFF.

V is TRBV27 and J is TRBJ1-1, with D tentatively TRBD1 (6 bases). The ends were cut back, 5 bases at V and 2 bases at J, with 24 bases in the middle. The germline CDR1 and CDR2 sequences are MNHEY and SMNVEV (reference sequence). This CDR3 contains 18 residues. This CDR3 reads CASSVIGQAGTKNTEAFF. DNA for the CDR3: TGTGCCAGCAGTGTAATAGGCCAGGCCGGGACAAAAAACACTGAAGCTTTCTTT.

The rearrangement links TRBV27 to TRBJ1-1; TRBD1 matches 8 bases. The ends lost 3 bases at V and 1 base at J; junction bases unmatched: 1. This CDR3 spans 14 amino acids. Germline values: CDR1 MNHEY, CDR2 SMNVEV (reference sequence). Here the CDR3 reads CASSLGTGNTEAFF. The CDR3 DNA is TGTGCCAGCAGTTTGGGGACAGGGAACACTGAAGCTTTCTTT.